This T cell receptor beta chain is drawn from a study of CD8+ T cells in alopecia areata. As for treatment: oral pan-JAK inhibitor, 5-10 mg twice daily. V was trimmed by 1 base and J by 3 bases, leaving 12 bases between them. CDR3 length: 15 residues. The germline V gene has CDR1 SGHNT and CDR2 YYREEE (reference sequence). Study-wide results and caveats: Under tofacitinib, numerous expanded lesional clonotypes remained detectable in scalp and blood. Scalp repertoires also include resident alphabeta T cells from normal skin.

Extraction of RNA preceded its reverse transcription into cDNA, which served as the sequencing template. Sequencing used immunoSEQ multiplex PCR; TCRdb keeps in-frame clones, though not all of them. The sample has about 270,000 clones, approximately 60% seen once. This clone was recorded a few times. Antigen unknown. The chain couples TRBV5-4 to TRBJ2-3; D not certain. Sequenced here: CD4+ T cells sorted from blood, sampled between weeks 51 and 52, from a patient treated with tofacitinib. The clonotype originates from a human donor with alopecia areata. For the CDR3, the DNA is TGTGCCAGCAGCTTGAGTTCAGTGAGTACAGATACGCAGTATTTT. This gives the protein CASSLSSVSTDTQYF.